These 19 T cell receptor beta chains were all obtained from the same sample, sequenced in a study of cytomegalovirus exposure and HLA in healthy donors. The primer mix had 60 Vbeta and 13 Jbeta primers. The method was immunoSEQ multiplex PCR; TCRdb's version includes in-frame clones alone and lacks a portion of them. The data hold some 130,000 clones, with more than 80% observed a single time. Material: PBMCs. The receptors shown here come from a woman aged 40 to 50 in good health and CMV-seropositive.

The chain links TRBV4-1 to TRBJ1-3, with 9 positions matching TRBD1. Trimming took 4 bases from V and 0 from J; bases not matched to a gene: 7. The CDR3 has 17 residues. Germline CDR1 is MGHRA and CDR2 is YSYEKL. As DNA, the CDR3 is TGCGCCAGCAGCCCAGAATTACAGGGGGCCTCTGGAAACACCATATATTTT. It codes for CASSPELQGASGNTIYF.

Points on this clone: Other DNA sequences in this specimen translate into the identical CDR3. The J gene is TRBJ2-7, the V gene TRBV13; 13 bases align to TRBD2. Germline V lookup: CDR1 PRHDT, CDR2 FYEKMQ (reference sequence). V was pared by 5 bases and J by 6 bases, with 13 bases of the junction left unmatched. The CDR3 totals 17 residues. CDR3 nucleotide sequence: TGTGCCAGCAGCCCCGGCGAACTAGCGGGGGGGCCTCGCGAGCAGTACTTC. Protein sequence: CASSPGELAGGPREQYF.

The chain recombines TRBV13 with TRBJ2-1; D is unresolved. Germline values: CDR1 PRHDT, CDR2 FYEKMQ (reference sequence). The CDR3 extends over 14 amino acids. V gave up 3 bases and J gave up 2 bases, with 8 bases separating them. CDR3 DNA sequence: TGTGCCAGCAGCTTTGGTACACCCTACAATGAGCAGTTCTTC. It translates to CASSFGTPYNEQFF.

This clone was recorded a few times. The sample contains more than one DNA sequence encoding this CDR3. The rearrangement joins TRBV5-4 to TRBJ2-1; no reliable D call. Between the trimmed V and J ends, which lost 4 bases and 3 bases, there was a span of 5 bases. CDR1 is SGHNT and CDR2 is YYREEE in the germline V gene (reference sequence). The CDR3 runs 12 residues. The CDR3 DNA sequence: TGTGCCAGCAGCCCTAGCTACAATGAGCAGTTCTTC. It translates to CASSPSYNEQFF.

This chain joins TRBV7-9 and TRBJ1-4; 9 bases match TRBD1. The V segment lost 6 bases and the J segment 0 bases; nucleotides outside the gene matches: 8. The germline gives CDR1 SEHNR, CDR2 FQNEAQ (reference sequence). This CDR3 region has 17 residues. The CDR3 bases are TGTGCCAGCAGGGGGACAGGGATGCATGCAACTAATGAAAAACTGTTTTTT. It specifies CASRGTGMHATNEKLFF. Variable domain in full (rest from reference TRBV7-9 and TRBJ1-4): DTGVSQNPRHKITKRGQNVTFRCDPISEHNRLYWYRQTLGQGPEFLTYFQNEAQLEKSRLLSDRFSAERPKGSFSTLEIQRTEQGDSAMYLCASRGTGMHATNEKLFFGSGTQLSVL.

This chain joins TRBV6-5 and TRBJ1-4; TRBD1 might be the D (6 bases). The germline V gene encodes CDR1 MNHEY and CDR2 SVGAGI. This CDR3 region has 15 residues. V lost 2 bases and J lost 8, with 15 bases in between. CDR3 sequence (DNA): TGTGCCAGCAGTTACGGGGGGGCTGGGTCGGAAAAACTGTTTTTT. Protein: CASSYGGAGSEKLFF.

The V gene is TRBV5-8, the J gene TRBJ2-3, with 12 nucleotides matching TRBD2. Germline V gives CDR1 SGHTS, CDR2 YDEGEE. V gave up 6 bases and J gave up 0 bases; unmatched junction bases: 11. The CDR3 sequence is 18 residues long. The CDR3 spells CASIFDTTSGGSTDTQYF. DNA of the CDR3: TGTGCCAGCATCTTCGATACCACTAGCGGGGGGAGCACAGATACGCAGTATTTT.

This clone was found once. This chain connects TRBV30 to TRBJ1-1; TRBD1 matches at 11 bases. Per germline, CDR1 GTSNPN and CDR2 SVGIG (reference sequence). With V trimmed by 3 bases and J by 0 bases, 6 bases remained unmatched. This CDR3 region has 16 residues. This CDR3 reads CAWSLDRGLLNTEAFF. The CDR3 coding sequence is TGTGCCTGGAGCTTGGACAGGGGGCTTTTGAACACTGAAGCTTTCTTT.

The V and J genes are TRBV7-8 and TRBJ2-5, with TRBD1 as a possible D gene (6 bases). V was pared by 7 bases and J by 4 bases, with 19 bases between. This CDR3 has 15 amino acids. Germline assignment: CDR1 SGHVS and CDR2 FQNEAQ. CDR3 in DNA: TGTGCCAGCACCCCACATCCAGGGGTGGGAGAGACCCAGTACTTC. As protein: CASTPHPGVGETQYF. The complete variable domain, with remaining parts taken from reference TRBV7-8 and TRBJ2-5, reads GAGVSQSPRYKVAKRGQDVALRCDPISGHVSLFWYQQALGQGPEFLTYFQNEAQLDKSGLPSDRFFAERPEGSVSTLKIQRTQQEDSAVYLCASTPHPGVGETQYFGPGTRLLVL.

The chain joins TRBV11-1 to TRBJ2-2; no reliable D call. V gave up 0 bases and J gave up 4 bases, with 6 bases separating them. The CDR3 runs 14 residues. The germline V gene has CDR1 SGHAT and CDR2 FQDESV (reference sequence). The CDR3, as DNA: TGTGCCAGCAGCTTAGCTTCCAGCACCGGGGAGCTGTTTTTT. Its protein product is CASSLASSTGELFF. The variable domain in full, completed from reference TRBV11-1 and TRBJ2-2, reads EAEVAQSPRYKITEKSQAVAFWCDPISGHATLYWYRQILGQGPELLVQFQDESVVDDSQLPKDRFSAERLKGVDSTLKIQPAELGDSAMYLCASSLASSTGELFFGEGSRLTVL.

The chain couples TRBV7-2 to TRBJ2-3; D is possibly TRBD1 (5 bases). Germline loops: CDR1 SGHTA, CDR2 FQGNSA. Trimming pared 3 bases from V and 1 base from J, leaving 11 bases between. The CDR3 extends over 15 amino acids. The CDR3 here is CASSFTGIRTDTQYF. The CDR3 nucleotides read TGTGCCAGCAGCTTTACAGGCATCCGCACAGATACGCAGTATTTT.

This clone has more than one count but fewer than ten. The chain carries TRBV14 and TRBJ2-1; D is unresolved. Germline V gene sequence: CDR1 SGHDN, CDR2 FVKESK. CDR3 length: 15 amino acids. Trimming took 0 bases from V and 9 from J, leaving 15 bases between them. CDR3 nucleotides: TGTGCCAGCAGCCAAGATGAGGCTTCCTTCGGTGAGCAGTTCTTC. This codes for CASSQDEASFGEQFF.

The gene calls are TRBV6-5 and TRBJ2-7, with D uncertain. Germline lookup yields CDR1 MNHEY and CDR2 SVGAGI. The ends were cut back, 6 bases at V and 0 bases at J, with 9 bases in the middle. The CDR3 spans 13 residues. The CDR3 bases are TGTGCCAGCAGGGTAAGCTCCTCCTACGAGCAGTACTTC. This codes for CASRVSSSYEQYF.

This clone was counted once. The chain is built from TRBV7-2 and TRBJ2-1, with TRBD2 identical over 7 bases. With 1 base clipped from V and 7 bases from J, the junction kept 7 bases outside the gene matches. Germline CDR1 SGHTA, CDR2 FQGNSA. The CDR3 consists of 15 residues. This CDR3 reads CASSLGLREINEQFF. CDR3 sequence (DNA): TGTGCCAGCAGCTTAGGGTTGCGGGAGATAAATGAGCAGTTCTTC.

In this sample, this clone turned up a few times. This chain's CDR3 is CASSLGLSPPQHF. CDR3 nucleotide sequence: TGTGCCAGCAGCTTGGGACTATCGCCGCCCCAGCATTTT. The chain joins TRBV5-6 to TRBJ1-5; D gene uncertain. Trimming shortened V by 0 bases and J by 9 bases, and 10 bases separated the two germline ends. The CDR3 spans 13 residues. Germline CDR1 is SGHDT and CDR2 is YYEEEE.

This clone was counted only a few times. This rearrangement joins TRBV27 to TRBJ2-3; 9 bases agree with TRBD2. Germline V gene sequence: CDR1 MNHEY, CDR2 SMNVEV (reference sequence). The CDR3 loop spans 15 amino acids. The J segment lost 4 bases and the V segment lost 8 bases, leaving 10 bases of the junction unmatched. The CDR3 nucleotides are TGTGCCAGCGGCGGATGGCGGGGGGGTGCAGATACGCAGTATTTT. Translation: CASGGWRGGADTQYF.

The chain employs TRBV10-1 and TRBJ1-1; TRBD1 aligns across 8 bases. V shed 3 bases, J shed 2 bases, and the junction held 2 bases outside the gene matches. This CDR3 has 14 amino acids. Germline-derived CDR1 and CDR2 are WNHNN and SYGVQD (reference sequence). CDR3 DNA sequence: TGCGCCAGCAGTGAACAGGGGGTTAACACTGAAGCTTTCTTT. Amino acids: CASSEQGVNTEAFF.

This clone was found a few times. In DNA, the CDR3 is TGTGCCAGCAGCCCAAAATTGGGGGGGCCCTCGACTGAAGCTTTCTTT. The encoded protein is CASSPKLGGPSTEAFF. The V call is TRBV9, the J call TRBJ1-1; D is perhaps TRBD1 (6 bases). The CDR3 loop spans 16 amino acids. Trimming removed 4 bases at V and 5 bases at J, with 21 bases between. Germline V gives CDR1 SGDLS, CDR2 YYNGEE.

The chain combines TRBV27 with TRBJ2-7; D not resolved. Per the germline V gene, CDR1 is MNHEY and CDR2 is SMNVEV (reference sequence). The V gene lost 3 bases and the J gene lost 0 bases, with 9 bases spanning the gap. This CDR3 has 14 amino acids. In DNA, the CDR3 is TGTGCCAGCAGTTTTGGCGGAAGCTCCTACGAGCAGTACTTC. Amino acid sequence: CASSFGGSSYEQYF.